A single sample gave rise to the 29 T cell receptor beta chains below, sequenced in a study of T cells in Graves' hyperthyroidism and ophthalmopathy. There were TCR beta CDR3 regions amplified from RNA transcripts. During a first-round RT-PCR of the TCR CDR3, the HTBI primer set was used. MiXCR, applied by TCRdb to the multiplex PCR reads, yields one record per CDR3 protein. The repertoire holds 700,000 to 950,000 distinct CDR3 sequences, with about 35% as singletons. The sample was blood. The receptors shown here come from a woman in her forties with Graves' hyperthyroidism.

This clonotype has only a few counts. The rearrangement uses TRBV9 and TRBJ1-4; no definite D call. The V end was cut by 5 bases, the J end by 2 bases, with 13 bases between. The CDR3 spans 15 residues. Looked up from germline, CDR1 is SGDLS and CDR2 is YYNGEE. CDR3 loop: CASSSRVATNEKLFF. The CDR3 region has the DNA TGTGCCAGCAGTTCGAGGGTGGCGACTAATGAAAAACTGTTTTTT.

As for this clonotype: Possible read error: a much larger clone is one base away. The CDR3 ends on some other residue instead of the conserved phenylalanine or tryptophan, so this is likely a read error. The chain employs TRBV19 and TRBJ2-7; D gene ambiguous. The CDR3 is made up of 14 amino acids. CDR1 LNHDA and CDR2 SQIVND come from the germline V gene (reference sequence). With 5 bases removed from V and 0 bases from J, the gap between germline ends came to 11 bases. CDR3 sequence: CASSRKRSSYEQYL. CDR3 bases: TGTGCCAGTAGTCGAAAGAGGAGCTCCTACGAGCAGTACCTC.

As to this clonotype: A much larger clone lies one base from this, so it may be a read error. V gene TRBV12-3 or TRBV12-4 combines with J gene TRBJ2-7; TRBD2 matches 8 bases. After removal of 4 bases from V and 9 bases from J, the junction contained 2 bases not matched to a gene. The CDR3 covers 11 residues. CDR3 in DNA: TGTGCCAGCAGTTCCCGGGGGGGGCAGTACTTC. It encodes CASSSRGGQYF.

Many counts were recorded for this clonotype. The V and J genes are TRBV2 and TRBJ1-2; D unclear. Trimming pared 2 bases from V and 6 bases from J, leaving 19 bases between. Germline CDR1 reads SNHLY; CDR2 reads FYNNEI. The CDR3 totals 16 residues. The CDR3 here is CASSEIAWWEEDGYTF. The CDR3, as DNA: TGTGCCAGCAGTGAAATCGCTTGGTGGGAGGAGGATGGCTACACCTTC.

The rearrangement joins TRBV15 to TRBJ1-2; maybe TRBD1 (6 bases). CDR1 and CDR2 (germline): LNHNV, YYDKDF (reference sequence). Trimming left V 2 bases short and J 5 bases short, with 12 bases between. The CDR3 sequence is 14 residues long. The CDR3 sequence: CATSRQGIRYGYTF. The CDR3 DNA is TGTGCCACCAGCAGACAGGGGATACGGTATGGCTACACCTTC.

Worth noting for this clonotype: A far larger clone differs by one base, so this is likely a read error. The chain uses TRBV10-3 and TRBJ1-5, with TRBD1 matching over 10 bases. CDR3 size: 15 residues. The germline V gene has CDR1 ENHRY and CDR2 SYGVKD. This chain's CDR3 is CASSRQGAGNQPQHF. For the CDR3, the DNA is TGTGCCAGCAGTCGACAGGGGGCCGGCAATCAGCCCCAGCATTTT.

This clonotype was detected many times. The gene calls are TRBV6-5 and TRBJ2-6, with 7 bases that match TRBD1. The CDR3 totals 15 residues. The ends lost 7 bases at V and 0 bases at J; junction bases unmatched: 3. CDR1 is MNHEY, CDR2 SVGAGI, per germline. The DNA for the CDR3 is TGTGCCAGCACCAGGACAGGCTCTGGGGCCAACGTCCTGACTTTC. The encoded protein is CASTRTGSGANVLTF.

This clonotype was seen ten or more times. The V gene is TRBV11-2, the J gene TRBJ1-3; D gene ambiguous. V was pared by 0 bases and J by 5 bases, with 5 bases between. The CDR3 totals 13 residues. Germline CDR1 and CDR2: SGHAT and FQNNGV. The CDR3 nucleotides read TGTGCCAGCAGCTTAGATCTTCGAAACACCATATATTTT. Translating it yields CASSLDLRNTIYF.

The rearrangement joins TRBV7-9 to TRBJ1-3, with no clear D. CDR3 length: 15 residues. Deletions cut 1 base from V and 0 bases from J, with 7 bases between. Germline V gene lookup returns CDR1 SEHNR and CDR2 FQNEAQ (reference sequence). CDR3 region: CASSLDRHSGNTIYF. In nucleotides, the CDR3 is TGTGCCAGCAGCTTAGATCGGCACTCTGGAAACACCATATATTTT.

This clonotype was picked up one time. At one of its ends the junction is not consistent with the germline gene, which may arise from a read error. The chain links TRBV7-8 to TRBJ2-7, with a weak D call TRBD2 (6 bases). Germline V lookup: CDR1 SGHVS, CDR2 FQNEAQ. The CDR3 covers 15 residues. CDR3 bases: TGCGCCAGCAGCTATACCGTCGGGGGCTCCTACGAGCAGTACTTC. The encoded protein is CASSYTVGGSYEQYF. The whole variable domain, filled in from reference TRBV7-8 and TRBJ2-7, reads GAGVSQSPRYKVAKRGQDVALRCDPISGHVSLFWYQQALGQGPEFLTYFQNEAQLDKSGLPSDRFFAERPEGSVSTLKIQRTQQEDSAVYLCASSYTVGGSYEQYFGPGTRLTVT.

The J gene is TRBJ2-3, the V gene TRBV7-2; maybe TRBD1 (5 bases). Per germline, CDR1 SGHTA and CDR2 FQGNSA. Trimming took 4 bases from V and 2 from J, leaving 19 bases between them. This CDR3 spans 17 amino acids. CDR3: CASSSLALLGHTDTQYF. The DNA of the CDR3 is TGTGCCAGCAGCTCATTAGCTTTACTGGGGCACACAGATACGCAGTATTTT. Together with reference TRBV7-2 and TRBJ2-3, the CDR3 gives the full variable domain: GAGVSQSPSNKVTEKGKDVELRCDPISGHTALYWYRQSLGQGLEFLIYFQGNSAPDKSGLPSDRFSAERTGGSVSTLTIQRTQQEDSAVYLCASSSLALLGHTDTQYFGPGTRLTVL.

This clonotype was observed many times. The chain employs TRBV15 and TRBJ2-2; D remains ambiguous. Per the germline V gene, CDR1 is LNHNV and CDR2 is YYDKDF (reference sequence). The CDR3 has 20 residues. V lost 0 bases and J 1 base, leaving 21 bases between the germline ends. CDR3 loop: CATSRDRFGSHSLNTGELFF. Written as DNA, the CDR3 is TGTGCCACCAGCAGAGATCGATTCGGCAGTCACTCGCTGAACACCGGGGAGCTGTTTTTT.

The table lists this clonotype with many counts. V is TRBV7-2 and J is TRBJ1-1; 9 positions match TRBD1. Germline V gene sequence: CDR1 SGHTA, CDR2 FQGNSA. J gave up 5 bases and V 2 bases, and 6 bases lay outside the gene matches. The CDR3 is made up of 15 amino acids. CDR3 bases: TGTGCCAGCAGCTTAAACAGGGGGCCAATGACTGAAGCTTTCTTT. As protein: CASSLNRGPMTEAFF.

The chain is built from TRBV12-3 or TRBV12-4 and TRBJ2-5, with 13 positions matching TRBD2. The ends lost 5 bases at V and 8 bases at J; junction bases unmatched: 11. The CDR3 runs 16 residues. In DNA, the CDR3 is TGTGCCAGCAGTGAGGGACTAGCGGGGTTCCAAGGAACCCAGTACTTC. Amino acids: CASSEGLAGFQGTQYF.

Regarding this clonotype: One end of the junction does not line up with germline, which may come from a read error. The rearrangement joins TRBV6-5 to TRBJ1-1, with D possibly TRBD1 on 5 matching bases. Germline CDR1 and CDR2: MNHEY and SVGAGI. The CDR3 sequence is 14 residues long. The CDR3 nucleotides read TGTGCCAGCAGTTCCCCAGGGTTGAAGACTGAAGCTTTCTTT. Translating it yields CASSSPGLKTEAFF.

Ten or more counts support this clonotype. J is TRBJ1-4 and V is TRBV7-9, with 9 bases lining up with TRBD1. V shed 5 bases, J shed 7 bases, and the junction held 8 bases outside the gene matches. This CDR3 region has 15 residues. Germline CDR1 is SEHNR and CDR2 is FQNEAQ (reference sequence). The CDR3 region is CASSPGQGQVEKLFF. The CDR3 DNA sequence: TGTGCCAGCAGCCCCGGACAGGGGCAGGTTGAAAAACTGTTTTTT.

The chain links TRBV20-1 to TRBJ1-4; D is perhaps TRBD1 (5 bases). Germline CDR1 DFQATT, CDR2 SNEGSKA (reference sequence). This CDR3 spans 16 amino acids. Trimming took 7 bases from V and 4 from J, leaving 22 bases between them. CDR3 in amino acids: CSVQGRAHLDNEKLFF. CDR3 sequence (DNA): TGCAGTGTTCAGGGCAGGGCCCACTTGGATAATGAAAAACTGTTTTTT.

The chain is built from TRBV6-6 and TRBJ1-3; D might be TRBD1 (5 bases). The CDR3 consists of 15 residues. Germline CDR1 reads MNHNY; CDR2 reads SVGAGI (reference sequence). The ends were cut back, 6 bases at V and 5 bases at J, with 17 bases in the middle. CDR3 DNA sequence: TGTGCCAGCAGGGATCAGGGTTTTCCTCGAAACACCATATATTTT. Its translation: CASRDQGFPRNTIYF.

This clonotype was seen a handful of times. This sequence joins TRBV6-6 and TRBJ1-3; a possible D gene is TRBD1 (6 bases). With 7 bases removed from V and 3 bases from J, the gap between germline ends came to 19 bases. Germline CDR1 MNHNY, CDR2 SVGAGI (reference sequence). This CDR3 is 16 amino acids long. The CDR3 DNA is TGTGCCAGCATCAAGGGGGTGGGCCTTGGTGGAAACACCATATATTTT. Protein: CASIKGVGLGGNTIYF.

The rearrangement uses TRBV6-5 and TRBJ1-4, with D perhaps TRBD1 (6 bases). Between the trimmed V and J ends, which lost 5 bases and 1 base, there was a span of 14 bases. The CDR3 sequence is 16 residues long. Germline CDR1 is MNHEY and CDR2 is SVGAGI. The CDR3 spells CASSRDTGLTNEKLFF. The CDR3 DNA reads as TGTGCCAGCAGTAGGGATACAGGGTTAACTAATGAAAAACTGTTTTTT.

This clonotype was seen at least ten times. The CDR3 nucleotides read TGTGCCAGCCTGGGGACAGGGGGCCACGAGCAGTACTTC. This translates into CASLGTGGHEQYF. This sequence joins TRBV12-3 or TRBV12-4 and TRBJ2-7, with 12 bases lining up with TRBD1. V was clipped by 8 bases and J by 5 bases; unmatched bases: 4. CDR3 length: 13 residues.

The J gene is TRBJ1-5, the V gene TRBV19; no clear D. Germline CDR1 LNHDA, CDR2 SQIVND (reference sequence). V was trimmed by 7 bases and J by 4 bases, leaving 11 bases between them. This CDR3 is built from 13 residues. The CDR3 DNA reads as TGTGCCAGTAATCCCACGCGGAATCAGCCCCAGCATTTT. This codes for CASNPTRNQPQHF.

Comments on this clonotype: This could be a read error, since a much larger clone is one nucleotide away. This chain connects TRBV19 to TRBJ1-4; TRBD1 is a possible D gene (5 bases). The CDR3 length is 13 residues. Per the germline V gene, CDR1 is LNHDA and CDR2 is SQIVND (reference sequence). CDR3 in DNA: TGTGCCAGTAGTATCCGACGGGACGAAAAACTGTGTTTT. This translates into CASSIRRDEKLCF.

DNA for the CDR3: TGTGCCAGCTCACCAAATGAGGGGTCTTACACTGAAGCTTTCTTT. Translation: CASSPNEGSYTEAFF. The chain recombines TRBV7-2 with TRBJ1-1, with TRBD1 as a possible D gene (5 bases). V lost 8 bases and J 3 bases, leaving 19 bases between the germline ends. The CDR3 is 15 amino acids. In germline, CDR1 is SGHTA, CDR2 FQGNSA.

This clonotype was recorded many times. J is TRBJ2-5 and V is TRBV2; 10 nucleotides agree with TRBD1. The CDR3 has 14 amino acids. The V segment lost 4 bases and the J segment 5 bases; nucleotides outside the gene matches: 4. From germline, CDR1 is SNHLY and CDR2 FYNNEI. The CDR3 is CASSVDRGRETQYF. CDR3 bases: TGTGCCAGCAGTGTTGACAGGGGGCGTGAGACCCAGTACTTC.

Ten or more counts support this clonotype. The chain has TRBV4-3 and TRBJ1-1; D is unclear. Germline V gene lookup returns CDR1 LGHNA and CDR2 YSLEER. This CDR3 is 14 amino acids long. V lost 1 base and J 8 bases, leaving 14 bases between the germline ends. Here the CDR3 DNA reads TGCGCCAGCAGCCAAGCCTACGGAGGCGCAGAAGCTTTCTTT. This codes for CASSQAYGGAEAFF.

The sample holds many counts of this clonotype. This chain links TRBV19 with TRBJ1-5; TRBD1 might be the D (6 bases). The CDR3 has 15 residues. Trimming left V 2 bases short and J 3 bases short, with 11 bases between. Germline loops: CDR1 LNHDA, CDR2 SQIVND (reference sequence). The CDR3 here is CASSISGQLNQPQHF. In nucleotides, the CDR3 is TGTGCCAGTAGTATATCAGGACAGCTCAATCAGCCCCAGCATTTT.

This clonotype was seen more than once but under ten times. The chain carries TRBV7-2 and TRBJ1-4; TRBD1 agrees at 11 bases. The CDR3 extends over 15 amino acids. Germline V CDR1 and CDR2: SGHTA, FQGNSA. V lost 4 bases and J lost 7; bases outside the gene matches: 5. The DNA for the CDR3 is TGTGCCAGCAGCTACCGGGGACAGGGGGGTGAAAAACTGTTTTTT. It codes for CASSYRGQGGEKLFF.

This clonotype was seen ten or more times. V and J are TRBV20-1 and TRBJ1-1; D might be TRBD1 (5 bases). Germline assignment: CDR1 DFQATT and CDR2 SNEGSKA (reference sequence). V was shortened by 5 bases and J by 4 bases, with 17 bases between the two germline ends. The CDR3 has 14 residues. The CDR3 sequence is CSAGKYGGGTEAFF. CDR3 bases: TGCAGTGCTGGAAAGTATGGGGGAGGCACTGAAGCTTTCTTT.